The 16 T cell receptor beta chains in this list originate from one sample, sequenced in a study of Ad26.COV2.S vaccination and SARS-CoV-2 variants. Sequencing was performed with immunoSEQ multiplex PCR; in TCRdb, only in-frame clones are kept and a portion is missing. The top ten hold roughly 1.5% of the sample, which has about 680,000 clones, roughly 90% seen once. The treatment: around 19 received Ad26.COV2.S at low or high dose, single or two shots; 5 received placebo; per-sample allocation not given. The investigators took samples on day 63 after the first vaccine or placebo injection. The source was peripheral blood, collected in a trial of Ad26.COV2.S vaccine versus placebo. These receptors were taken from a person between 18 and 65 years old who received the Ad26.COV2.S COVID-19 vaccine or a placebo.

V gene TRBV7-2 combines with J gene TRBJ2-7, with TRBD2 as a possible D gene (5 bases). V was cut by 7 bases and J by 0 bases, with 16 bases left in between. This CDR3 spans 15 amino acids. The germline V gene has CDR1 SGHTA and CDR2 FQGNSA. CDR3 sequence reads: CASTLEGVTSYEQYF. CDR3 sequence (DNA): TGTGCCAGCACCCTAGAGGGAGTTACCTCCTACGAGCAGTACTTC.

On this clone: Other DNA sequences in this sample translate to the same CDR3. The V and J genes are TRBV18 and TRBJ1-1; D is ambiguous. This CDR3 has 14 amino acids. Germline-derived CDR1 and CDR2 are KGHSH and LQKENI. With 6 bases removed from V and 4 bases from J, the gap between germline ends came to 15 bases. CDR3 residues: CASSPGGSGTEAFF. Written as DNA, the CDR3 is TGTGCCAGCTCCCCGGGCGGAAGCGGCACTGAAGCTTTCTTT. The variable domain in full, with the rest retrieved from reference TRBV18 and TRBJ1-1, is NAGVMQNPRHLVRRRGQEARLRCSPMKGHSHVYWYRQLPEEGLKFMVYLQKENIIDESGMPKERFSAEFPKEGPSILRIQQVVRGDSAAYFCASSPGGSGTEAFFGQGTRLTVV.

Ten or more counts support this clone. The chain has TRBV7-6 and TRBJ1-5, with unresolved D. This CDR3 region has 14 residues. V lost 1 base, J lost 4 bases, and 8 bases lay in between. Germline CDR1 reads SGHVS; CDR2 reads FNYEAQ. The DNA of the CDR3 is TGTGCCAGCAGCTTAGGGGTCGGGAATCAGCCCCAGCATTTT. Protein sequence: CASSLGVGNQPQHF.

The chain uses TRBV10-3 and TRBJ2-5; 9 nucleotides match TRBD1. The CDR3 is 15 residues long. J lost 5 bases, V lost 3 bases, and 7 bases had no gene match. Germline V CDR1 and CDR2: ENHRY, SYGVKD. The DNA for the CDR3 is TGTGCCATCAGTGATCCGGGACAGGGCCGGGAGACCCAGTACTTC. Protein: CAISDPGQGRETQYF.

The genes are TRBV30 and TRBJ2-7; 11 bases align to TRBD2. The CDR3 covers 13 residues. The V segment lost 5 bases and the J segment 7 bases; nucleotides outside the gene matches: 7. The germline CDR1 and CDR2 sequences are GTSNPN and SVGIG (reference sequence). The DNA for the CDR3 is TGTGCCTGGGAAACTAGCGGGAGTGGTGAGCAGTACTTC. It codes for CAWETSGSGEQYF.

This clone was picked up a small number of times. Different DNA sequences within this sample yield the same CDR3. V and J are TRBV30 and TRBJ2-3; D gene ambiguous. Trimming took 1 base from V and 5 from J, leaving 4 bases between them. The germline V gene encodes CDR1 GTSNPN and CDR2 SVGIG (reference sequence). The CDR3 loop spans 11 amino acids. Written as DNA, the CDR3 is TGTGCCTGGAGTGGCGGAGATACGCAGTATTTT. Its protein product is CAWSGGDTQYF.

This clone was picked up a small number of times. The J gene is TRBJ1-6, the V gene TRBV6-5, with 9 positions matching TRBD1. The CDR3 consists of 15 residues. The ends lost 4 bases at V and 6 bases at J; junction bases unmatched: 4. Per germline, CDR1 MNHEY and CDR2 SVGAGI. The DNA for the CDR3 is TGTGCCAGCAGTTCAACGGGACAGGGTAATTCACCCCTCCACTTT. Its translation is CASSSTGQGNSPLHF.

The chain recombines TRBV6-5 with TRBJ1-3, with D unresolved. The ends were cut back, 4 bases at V and 0 bases at J, with 10 bases in the middle. CDR1 is MNHEY and CDR2 is SVGAGI in the germline V gene. The CDR3 totals 15 residues. The CDR3 protein is CASSSDLTSGNTIYF. As DNA, the CDR3 is TGTGCCAGCAGTTCCGACTTAACCTCTGGAAACACCATATATTTT.

The chain is built from TRBV27 and TRBJ1-6, with D possibly being TRBD1 (5 bases). The V end was cut by 3 bases, the J end by 8 bases, with 8 bases between. The CDR3 length is 13 residues. Germline CDR1 and CDR2: MNHEY and SMNVEV (reference sequence). The CDR3, as DNA: TGTGCCAGCAGTTTCGACAGATATTCACCCCTCCACTTT. Protein product: CASSFDRYSPLHF.

The V and J genes are TRBV6-5 and TRBJ1-5, with D unresolved. The CDR3 runs to 15 residues. Germline V gene sequence: CDR1 MNHEY, CDR2 SVGAGI. Deletions cut 5 bases from V and 0 bases from J, with 11 bases between. The CDR3 sequence is CASSMTSYSNQPQHF. CDR3 in DNA: TGTGCCAGCAGTATGACAAGCTATAGCAATCAGCCCCAGCATTTT.

V gene TRBV30 combines with J gene TRBJ2-7; the D call may be TRBD1 or TRBD2 (5 bases each). Germline loops: CDR1 GTSNPN, CDR2 SVGIG (reference sequence). The CDR3 extends over 13 amino acids. Trimming removed 4 bases from V and 0 bases from J, with 10 bases in between. CDR3 sequence (DNA): TGTGCCTGGAACACCGGGGCCTCCTACGAGCAGTACTTC. Translated, it gives CAWNTGASYEQYF.

J is TRBJ1-1 and V is TRBV7-9; 7 bases align to TRBD1. The germline V gene has CDR1 SEHNR and CDR2 FQNEAQ (reference sequence). This CDR3 region has 15 residues. V was pared by 4 bases and J by 1 base, with 6 bases of the junction left unmatched. The CDR3 DNA reads as TGTGCCAGCAGCTCGGGGAGGGGGCCGAACACTGAAGCTTTCTTT. The encoded protein is CASSSGRGPNTEAFF.

The rearrangement links TRBV4-1 to TRBJ1-1; maybe TRBD1 (5 bases). Germline V gene data show CDR1 as MGHRA and CDR2 as YSYEKL. V gave up 0 bases and J gave up 10 bases, with 15 bases separating them. The CDR3 contains 14 residues. This CDR3 reads CASSQDDTGRTAFF. The CDR3 DNA reads TGCGCCAGCAGCCAAGATGATACAGGTAGGACAGCTTTCTTT.

The V gene is TRBV2, the J gene TRBJ2-1, with 10 bases matching TRBD2. Germline V lookup: CDR1 SNHLY, CDR2 FYNNEI. This CDR3 has 18 amino acids. With V trimmed by 7 bases and J by 6 bases, 18 bases remained unmatched. CDR3 nucleotides: TGTGCCAGCAATGGAGGGACCCTACTAGCGGGGTCGCTCAATGAGCAGTTCTTC. It is translated as CASNGGTLLAGSLNEQFF. Full variable domain (outside the CDR3, taken from reference TRBV2 and TRBJ2-1): EPEVTQTPSHQVTQMGQEVILRCVPISNHLYFYWYRQILGQKVEFLVSFYNNEISEKSEIFDDQFSVERPDGSNFTLKIRSTKLEDSAMYFCASNGGTLLAGSLNEQFFGPGTRLTVL.

This chain joins TRBV5-1 and TRBJ2-3; 14 bases line up with TRBD2. The CDR3 is 18 amino acids. J lost 1 base, V lost 0 bases, and 4 bases had no gene match. Per the germline V gene, CDR1 is SGHRS and CDR2 is YFSETQ. The CDR3 spells CASSLAGLAGVGTDTQYF. CDR3 nucleotide sequence: TGCGCCAGCAGCTTGGCGGGACTAGCGGGAGTCGGCACAGATACGCAGTATTTT.

This clone was seen just once. This chain connects TRBV4-1 to TRBJ1-4; D unclear. The CDR3 sequence is 16 residues long. With 4 bases removed from V and 0 bases from J, the gap between germline ends came to 12 bases. CDR1 MGHRA and CDR2 YSYEKL come from the germline V gene. As DNA, the CDR3 is TGCGCCAGCAGCCCCCAGGAGAGTACAACTAATGAAAAACTGTTTTTT. It encodes CASSPQESTTNEKLFF.